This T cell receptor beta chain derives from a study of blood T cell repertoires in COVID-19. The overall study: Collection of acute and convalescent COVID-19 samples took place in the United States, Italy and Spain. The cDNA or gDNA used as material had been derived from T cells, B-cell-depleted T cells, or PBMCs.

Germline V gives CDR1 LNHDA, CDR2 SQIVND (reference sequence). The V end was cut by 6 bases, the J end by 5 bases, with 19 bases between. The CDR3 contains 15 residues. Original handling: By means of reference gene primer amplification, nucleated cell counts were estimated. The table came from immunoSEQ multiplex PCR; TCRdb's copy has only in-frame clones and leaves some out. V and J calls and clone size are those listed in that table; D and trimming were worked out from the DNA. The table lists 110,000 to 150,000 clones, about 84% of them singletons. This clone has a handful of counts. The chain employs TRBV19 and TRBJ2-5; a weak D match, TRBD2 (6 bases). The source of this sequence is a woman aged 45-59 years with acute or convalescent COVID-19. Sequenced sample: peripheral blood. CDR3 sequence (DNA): TGTGCCAGTAGCACCGGGGACTCCGCGGGGGAGACCCAGTACTTC. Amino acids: CASSTGDSAGETQYF.